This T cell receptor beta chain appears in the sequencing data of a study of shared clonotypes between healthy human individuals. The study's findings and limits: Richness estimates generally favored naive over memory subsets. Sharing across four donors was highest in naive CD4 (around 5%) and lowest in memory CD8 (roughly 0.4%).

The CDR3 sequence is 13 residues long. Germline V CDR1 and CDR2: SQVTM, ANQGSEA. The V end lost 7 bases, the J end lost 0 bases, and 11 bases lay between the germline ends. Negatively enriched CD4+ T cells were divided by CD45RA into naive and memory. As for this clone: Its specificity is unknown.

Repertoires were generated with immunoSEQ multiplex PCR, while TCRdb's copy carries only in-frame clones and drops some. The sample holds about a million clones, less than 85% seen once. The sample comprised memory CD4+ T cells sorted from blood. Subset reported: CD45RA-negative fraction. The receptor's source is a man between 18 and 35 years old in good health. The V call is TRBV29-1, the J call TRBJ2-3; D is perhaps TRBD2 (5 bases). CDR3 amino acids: CSADSGSTDTQYF. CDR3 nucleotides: TGCAGCGCCGACTCGGGGAGCACAGATACGCAGTATTTT.